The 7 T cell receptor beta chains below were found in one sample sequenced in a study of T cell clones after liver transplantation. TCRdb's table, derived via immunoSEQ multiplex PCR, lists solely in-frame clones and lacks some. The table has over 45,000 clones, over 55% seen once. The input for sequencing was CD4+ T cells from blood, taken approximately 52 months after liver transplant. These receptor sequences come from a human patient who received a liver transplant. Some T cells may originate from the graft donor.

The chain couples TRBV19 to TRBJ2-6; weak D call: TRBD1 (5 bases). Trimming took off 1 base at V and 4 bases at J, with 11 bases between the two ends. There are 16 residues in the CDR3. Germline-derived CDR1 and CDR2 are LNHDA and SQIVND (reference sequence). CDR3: CASSIGLGRGANVLTF. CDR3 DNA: TGTGCCAGTAGTATAGGTCTGGGGCGAGGGGCCAACGTCCTGACTTTC.

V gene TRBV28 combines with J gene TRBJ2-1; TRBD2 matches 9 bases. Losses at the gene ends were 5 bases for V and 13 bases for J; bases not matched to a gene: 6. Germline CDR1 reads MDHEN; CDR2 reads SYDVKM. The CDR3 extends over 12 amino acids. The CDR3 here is CASSGQAGGQFF. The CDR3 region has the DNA TGTGCCAGCAGTGGACAAGCGGGGGGACAGTTCTTC.

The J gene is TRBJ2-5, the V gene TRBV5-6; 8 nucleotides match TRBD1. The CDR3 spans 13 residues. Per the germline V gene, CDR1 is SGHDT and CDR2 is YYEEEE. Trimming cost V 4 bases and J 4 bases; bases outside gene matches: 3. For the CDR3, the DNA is TGTGCCAGCAGCAGCGACAGGGGAGAGACCCAGTACTTC. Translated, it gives CASSSDRGETQYF.

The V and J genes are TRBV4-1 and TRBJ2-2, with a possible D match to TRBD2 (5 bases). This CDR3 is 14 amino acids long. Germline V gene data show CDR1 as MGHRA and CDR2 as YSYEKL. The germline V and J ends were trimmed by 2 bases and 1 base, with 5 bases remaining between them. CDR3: CASSQRENTGELFF. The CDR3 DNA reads TGCGCCAGCAGCCAACGGGAGAACACCGGGGAGCTGTTTTTT.

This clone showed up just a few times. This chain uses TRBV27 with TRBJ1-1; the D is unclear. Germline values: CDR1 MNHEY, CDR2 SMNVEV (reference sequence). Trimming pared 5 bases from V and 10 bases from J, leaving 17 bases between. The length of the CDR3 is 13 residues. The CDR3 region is CASSATNPVGAFF. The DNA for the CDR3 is TGTGCCAGCAGTGCGACCAACCCGGTCGGAGCTTTCTTT.

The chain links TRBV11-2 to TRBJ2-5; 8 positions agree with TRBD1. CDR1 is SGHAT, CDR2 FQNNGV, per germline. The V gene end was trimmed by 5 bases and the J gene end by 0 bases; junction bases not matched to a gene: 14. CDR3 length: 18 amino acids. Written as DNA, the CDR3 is TGTGCCAGCAGCGCAATTGAACCGGGACAGGAGCACCAAGAGACCCAGTACTTC. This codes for CASSAIEPGQEHQETQYF.

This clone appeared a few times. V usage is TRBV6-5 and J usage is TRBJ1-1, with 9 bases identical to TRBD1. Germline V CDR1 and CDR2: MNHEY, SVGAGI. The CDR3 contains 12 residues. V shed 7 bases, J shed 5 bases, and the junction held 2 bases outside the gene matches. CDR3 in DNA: TGTGCCAGCAAAGGACAGGGGACTGAAGCTTTCTTT. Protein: CASKGQGTEAFF.